The rows below give T cell receptor beta chains drawn from one sample of a study of technical replicates of blood from a few donors. Sequenced by immunoSEQ multiplex PCR; TCRdb stores in-frame clones only, minus some. This sample has around 86,000 clones, with about 96% found just once. The sequenced sample consisted of T cells isolated from PBMCs. Receptors originate from a human donor in good health. Both conserved end residues are part of each CDR3. The D gene is left open where the match is weak. Not all rows give a size; the values are once, few, many and, for expanded clones, a class.

size,length,V,D,J,DNA,CDR3
-,13,TRBV4-2,-,TRBJ1-2,TGTGCCAGCAGCCAGCAGGGTAACTATGGCTACACCTTC,CASSQQGNYGYTF
-,12,TRBV14,-,TRBJ2-7,TGTGCCAGCAGTCCGACTAGATTCGAGCAGTACTTC,CASSPTRFEQYF
-,15,TRBV11-3,-,TRBJ2-1,TGTGCCAGCAGCTTTAGCGAGAGCTCCTACAATGAGCAGTTCTTC,CASSFSESSYNEQFF
-,15,TRBV6-5,TRBD1,TRBJ1-3,TGTGCCAGCAGTTACACAGGGGACTCTGGAAACACCATATATTTT,CASSYTGDSGNTIYF
-,17,TRBV9,TRBD1,TRBJ1-4,TGTGCCAGCAGCCGGTGGGACAGGGCGGAGTCGGATGAAAAACTGTTTTTT,CASSRWDRAESDEKLFF
-,17,TRBV7-8,-,TRBJ2-1,TGTGCCAGCAGCTTAGCGGAAGGGGGATCGGCCTACAATGAGCAGTTCTTC,CASSLAEGGSAYNEQFF
-,15,TRBV4-1,TRBD2,TRBJ2-7,TGCGCCAGCCGACCTCCGGGCGGGGGGCTCGAGGAGCAGTACTTC,CASRPPGGGLEEQYF
-,14,TRBV15,-,TRBJ1-1,TGTGCCACCAGCAGAGGACAGCTGAACACTGAAGCTTTCTTT,CATSRGQLNTEAFF
-,16,TRBV28,TRBD1,TRBJ2-7,TGTGCCAGTAGTTCCTGGGGGACAGGGAGCTCCTACGAGCAGTACTTC,CASSSWGTGSSYEQYF
-,12,TRBV6-1,-,TRBJ2-1,TGTGCCAGCATCTTCTCTCTAAGTGAGCAGTTCTTC,CASIFSLSEQFF
-,15,TRBV19,TRBD1,TRBJ2-1,TGTGCCAGTAGTGACCCCCGGACAGGGGTGAATGAGCAGTTCTTC,CASSDPRTGVNEQFF
-,14,TRBV2,-,TRBJ2-1,TGTGCCAGCAGTGAAGTCGGGACTGTTAATGAGCAGTTCTTC,CASSEVGTVNEQFF
-,13,TRBV7-7,-,TRBJ2-5,TGTGCTAGCAGTAAATCAGTAAAAGAGACCCAGTACTTC,CASSKSVKETQYF
-,16,TRBV4-1,-,TRBJ2-2,TGCGCCAGCAGCCAATCAGGGAAGATATTCACCGGGGAGCTGTTTTTT,CASSQSGKIFTGELFF
-,15,TRBV5-4,-,TRBJ2-2,TGTGCCAGCAGCTTGCCCAGCGGGAACACCGGGGAGCTGTTTTTT,CASSLPSGNTGELFF
-,17,TRBV11-2,TRBD2,TRBJ2-1,TGTGCCAGCAGCTTAGATCTTATAGCGGGGCCGTACAATGAGCAGTTCTTC,CASSLDLIAGPYNEQFF
-,14,TRBV6-5,-,TRBJ2-7,TGTGCCAGCAGTGGAGACTATCGCTCCTACGAGCAGTACTTC,CASSGDYRSYEQYF
-,14,TRBV19,-,TRBJ1-3,TGTGCCAGTAGTATCACAGTCTCTGGAAACACCATATATTTT,CASSITVSGNTIYF
once,15,TRBV13,-,TRBJ2-5,TGTGCCAGCACCTCGCGGCGGGCACACCAAGAGACCCAGTACTTC,CASTSRRAHQETQYF
-,16,TRBV19,TRBD1,TRBJ2-7,TGTGCCAGTAGTCCGGACACCGGGACAGGGTACTACGAGCAGTACTTC,CASSPDTGTGYYEQYF
-,16,TRBV4-2,-,TRBJ1-1,TGTGCCAGCAGCCAAGATCTAGTTACGGGAAGCACTGAAGCTTTCTTT,CASSQDLVTGSTEAFF
-,15,TRBV28,-,TRBJ2-7,TGTGCCAGCAGTTTACCGGGCGAGGGTGCCTACGAGCAGTACTTC,CASSLPGEGAYEQYF
-,14,TRBV19,TRBD1,TRBJ1-5,TGTGCCAGTAGTGTGGGGACAGGGTCTCAGCCCCAGCATTTT,CASSVGTGSQPQHF
-,13,TRBV2,-,TRBJ2-7,TGTGCCAGCAGTTTGTCTAAGTTGGCGGGGCAGTACTTC,CASSLSKLAGQYF
-,14,TRBV2,-,TRBJ1-1,TGTGCCAGCAGTGAAGCGGGAGGGAACACTGAAGCTTTCTTT,CASSEAGGNTEAFF
-,14,TRBV5-1,TRBD2,TRBJ2-2,TGCGCCAGCAGCTTGTCAACGGGAGGCGGGGAGCTGTTTTTT,CASSLSTGGGELFF
-,18,TRBV9,TRBD2,TRBJ2-1,TGTGCCAGCAGCGTAGGGACTAGCGGGAGCTTGGCCTACAATGAGCAGTTCTTC,CASSVGTSGSLAYNEQFF
few,13,TRBV11-1,-,TRBJ1-1,TGTGCCAGCAGCTTAACGGGAGAGACTGAAGCTTTCTTT,CASSLTGETEAFF
-,15,TRBV4-2,-,TRBJ1-2,TGTGCCAGCAGCCAAGCCCGGGGAACAAGTCCTGGCTACACCTTC,CASSQARGTSPGYTF
once,14,TRBV5-1,-,TRBJ2-2,TGCGCCAGCCGAGAGGCGGCGAACACCGGGGAGCTGTTTTTT,CASREAANTGELFF
-,15,TRBV6-5,TRBD1,TRBJ2-1,TGTGCCAGCAGCTCTCAGGGACAGGTATACAATGAGCAGTTCTTC,CASSSQGQVYNEQFF
-,15,TRBV4-1,TRBD1,TRBJ2-7,TGCGCCAGCAGCCGAGGAACCGGGACAGGGTACGAGCAGTACTTC,CASSRGTGTGYEQYF
once,18,TRBV11-3,-,TRBJ2-2,TGTGCCAGCAGCTTAGTAGTCGCGGGCCTCTGCAGCACCGGGGAGCTGTTTTTT,CASSLVVAGLCSTGELFF
once,13,TRBV30,-,TRBJ2-2,TGTGCCTGGAGAGGGGCTAACACCGGGGAGCTGTTTTTT,CAWRGANTGELFF
-,17,TRBV11-1,TRBD1,TRBJ1-3,TGTGCCAGCAGCCGACAACAGGGGGCATTGTCTGGAAACACCATATATTTT,CASSRQQGALSGNTIYF
-,15,TRBV28,TRBD2,TRBJ2-5,TGTGCCAGCAGTTTTGCGGGAGAGTTCCAAGAGACCCAGTACTTC,CASSFAGEFQETQYF
-,13,TRBV28,-,TRBJ1-2,TGTGCCAGCAGTTTTTCAGGGCTACGTGGCTACACCTTC,CASSFSGLRGYTF
once,16,TRBV5-1,-,TRBJ2-1,TGCGCCAGCAGCTTGGACAGGTTGAGCTCCTACAATGAGCAGTTCTTC,CASSLDRLSSYNEQFF
-,15,TRBV28,-,TRBJ2-4,TGTGCCAGCAGTTGGACAGCCCTAGCCAAAAACATTCAGTACTTC,CASSWTALAKNIQYF
-,12,TRBV7-9,-,TRBJ2-3,TGTGCCAGCAGCCCAACTACAGATACGCAGTATTTT,CASSPTTDTQYF
-,15,TRBV28,-,TRBJ1-1,TGTGCCAGCAGTCCTGCGACAGCAGGGAACACTGAAGCTTTCTTT,CASSPATAGNTEAFF
-,14,TRBV7-9,-,TRBJ2-5,TGTGCCAGCAGCTTATCAGGGATGGGAGAGACCCAGTACTTC,CASSLSGMGETQYF
-,16,TRBV5-5,-,TRBJ2-7,TGTGCCAGCAGCTTGGCAAAGGGCCTAGGGGCGTACGAGCAGTACTTC,CASSLAKGLGAYEQYF
-,15,TRBV7-9,TRBD2,TRBJ2-7,TGTGCCAGCAGTTACCCCCCCGGACTAGCCCCCGAGCAGTACTTC,CASSYPPGLAPEQYF
-,17,TRBV5-1,TRBD2,TRBJ2-5,TGCGCCAGCAGCTTGACCACTAGCGGGCTGGTCCAAGAGACCCAGTACTTC,CASSLTTSGLVQETQYF
-,14,TRBV18,-,TRBJ1-2,TGTGCCAGCTCACCGAGAGAGACTAACTATGGCTACACCTTC,CASSPRETNYGYTF
-,17,TRBV9,-,TRBJ2-1,TGTGCCAGCACCCCACAGCAGTGGACTCAGAGCGCGGGAGAGCAGTTCTTC,CASTPQQWTQSAGEQFF
-,17,TRBV7-8,TRBD2,TRBJ2-2,TGTGCCAGCAGCTTATCCAGCGGGACCGCGAACACCGGGGAGCTGTTTTTT,CASSLSSGTANTGELFF
once,16,TRBV4-1,-,TRBJ1-6,TGCGCCAGCAGCCAAGTAGGGGGGGCCCGTAATTCACCCCTCCACTTT,CASSQVGGARNSPLHF
-,15,TRBV11-2,-,TRBJ1-6,TGTGCCAGCAGCTTAGTTCGGAGGAGAAGTTCACCCCTCCACTTT,CASSLVRRRSSPLHF
-,13,TRBV6-5,-,TRBJ2-5,TGTGCCAGCAGTTACCTAGCCAGAGAGACCCAGTACTTC,CASSYLARETQYF
-,12,TRBV14,-,TRBJ1-2,TGTGCCAGCAGCCAAAACAGCTATGGCTACACCTTC,CASSQNSYGYTF
-,14,TRBV27,-,TRBJ1-4,TGTGCCAGCAGTTTCACAGCCAGCCAGGAAAAACTGTTTTTT,CASSFTASQEKLFF
-,16,TRBV14,TRBD2,TRBJ2-7,TGTGCCAGCAGCCCAATGCGGGGGTTAGGCTCCTACGAGCAGTACTTC,CASSPMRGLGSYEQYF
-,15,TRBV4-1,-,TRBJ2-5,TGCGCCAGCAGCCTCCTCCCACGAGGCCAAGAGACCCAGTACTTC,CASSLLPRGQETQYF